Here is one T cell receptor beta chain with its context. Its antigen is undetermined. CDR3 length: 12 amino acids. Germline CDR1 reads SQVTM; CDR2 reads ANQGSEA. V was shortened by 8 bases and J by 7 bases, with 17 bases between the two germline ends. The sample is drawn from a study of T cell clones after liver transplantation. Study-level findings and limits: Graft donor-reactive T cells may have migrated into the graft rather than being deleted.

The protocol was immunoSEQ multiplex PCR, while the TCRdb copy is restricted to in-frame clones and leaves out a portion. Here the sample spans fewer than 65,000 clones, roughly nine tenths being singletons. The source was CD8+ T cells from blood, collected 12 months after liver transplant. V gene TRBV29-1 combines with J gene TRBJ2-5; D gene uncertain. The receptor was isolated from a human patient who received a liver transplant. Some T cells may trace back to the graft donor. This chain's CDR3 is CSTTGTSRTQYF. Here the CDR3 DNA reads TGCAGCACGACTGGAACGTCAAGGACCCAGTACTTC.